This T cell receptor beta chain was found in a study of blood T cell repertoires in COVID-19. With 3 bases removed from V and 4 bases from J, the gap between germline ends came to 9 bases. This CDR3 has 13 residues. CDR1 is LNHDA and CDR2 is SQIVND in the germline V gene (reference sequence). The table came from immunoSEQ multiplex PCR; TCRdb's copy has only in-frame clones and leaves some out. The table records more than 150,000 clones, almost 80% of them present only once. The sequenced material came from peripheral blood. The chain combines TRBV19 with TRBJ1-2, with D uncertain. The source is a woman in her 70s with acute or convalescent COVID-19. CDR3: CASSIARGYGYTF. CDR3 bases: TGTGCCAGTAGTATTGCACGAGGCTATGGCTACACCTTC.